This T cell receptor beta chain comes out of a study of control samples from healthy donors and cancer patients. Produced via immunoSEQ multiplex PCR; TCRdb's table is partial and in-frame only. The table records about 57,000 clones, 85% to 95% of them present only once. The CDR3 runs to 15 residues. With V trimmed by 6 bases and J by 7 bases, 12 bases remained unmatched. In germline, CDR1 is MNHEY, CDR2 SVGEGT. The specimen sequenced was blood. The V gene is TRBV6-2 or TRBV6-3, the J gene TRBJ2-1; 7 bases fit TRBD1. The sequence came from a man younger than 45 in good health. The CDR3 loop is CASSSTGLPGNEQFF. The DNA of the CDR3 is TGTGCCAGCAGCTCGACAGGGCTACCCGGTAATGAGCAGTTCTTC.